This T cell receptor (beta chain) is from a study of CD8+CD57+ T cells in acquired aplastic anemia. All patients picked for sequencing had shown, by flow cytometry, an expansion of CD8+CD57+ cells. Each of the patients presented with severe acquired aplastic anemia. The TCR beta profiling, which covered VDJ combination and CDR3 sequence, was carried out using genomic DNA as the template. Via MiXCR, TCRdb re-called the reads, giving one row per CDR3 protein. The table lists approximately 160,000 distinct CDR3 sequences, over 40% of them singletons. This clonotype has a count of ten or more. This CDR3 is built from 15 residues. CDR1 DFQATT and CDR2 SNEGSKA come from the germline V gene (reference sequence). Trimming removed 3 bases from V and 3 bases from J; junction bases left unmatched: 11.

The TCR comes from a human donor with aplastic anemia. Sequencing was performed on sorted CD4+, CD8+, or CD8+CD57+ T cells (not recorded which) from PBMCs. The rearrangement links TRBV20-1 to TRBJ2-7; TRBD1 matches at 7 bases. The CDR3 loop reads CSARNDRAGFYEQYF. In DNA, the CDR3 is TGCAGTGCTAGGAACGACAGGGCAGGCTTCTACGAGCAGTACTTC.